This TCR beta chain was observed in a study of radiotherapy plus CTLA-4 blockade in lung cancer. About the study: Patients showed objective responses in 15% to 20% of cases, and disease control was achieved by 30% to 35%.

Notes on this clone: Antigen specificity is unknown.

V lost 7 bases, J lost 0 bases, and 5 bases stayed unmatched. Germline CDR1 and CDR2: SQVTM and ANQGSEA. This CDR3 is 14 amino acids long. Those patients who had chemo-refractory metastatic non-small-cell lung cancer were given focal radiation along with CTLA-4 blockade through ipilimumab. Assay: immunoSEQ multiplex PCR; the TCRdb copy retains only in-frame clones and omits some. The sample lists 90,000 to 95,000 clones; about 83% were seen once. Study observations and caveats: Once radiotherapy plus ipilimumab had been given, TCR clones derived from tumor expanded in blood. The best prediction of response reportedly came from early blood T cell clone dynamics, with interferon-beta.

The sequence came from a human donor with non-small cell lung cancer who had stable disease on radiotherapy plus ipilimumab. The V and J genes are TRBV29-1 and TRBJ2-2; TRBD1 matches 7 bases. The sequenced sample was peripheral blood, obtained from a patient treated with radiotherapy plus ipilimumab. This chain's CDR3 is CSGGQRPNTGELFF. The CDR3 coding sequence is TGCAGCGGGGGACAGAGGCCGAACACCGGGGAGCTGTTTTTT.